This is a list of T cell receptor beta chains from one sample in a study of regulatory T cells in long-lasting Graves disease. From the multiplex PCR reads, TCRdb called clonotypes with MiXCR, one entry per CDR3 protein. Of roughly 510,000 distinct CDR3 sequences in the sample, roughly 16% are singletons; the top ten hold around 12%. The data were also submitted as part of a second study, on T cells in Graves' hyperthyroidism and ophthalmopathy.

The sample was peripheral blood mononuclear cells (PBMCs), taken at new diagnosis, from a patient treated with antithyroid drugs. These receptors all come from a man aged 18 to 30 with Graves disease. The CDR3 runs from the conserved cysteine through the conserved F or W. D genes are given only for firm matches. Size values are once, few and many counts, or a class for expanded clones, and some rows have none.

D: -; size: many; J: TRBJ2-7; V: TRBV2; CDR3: CASRDTEKTYEQYF; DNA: TGTGCCAGCAGGGACACAGAGAAGACCTACGAGCAGTACTTC
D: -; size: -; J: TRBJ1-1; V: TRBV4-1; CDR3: CASHRAGIMNTEAFF; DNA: TGCGCCAGTCACCGGGCAGGCATTATGAACACTGAAGCTTTCTTT
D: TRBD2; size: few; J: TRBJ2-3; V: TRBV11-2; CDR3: CASSLLASGSFTDTQYF; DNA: TGTGCCAGCAGCTTACTAGCTAGCGGGAGTTTCACAGATACGCAGTATTTT
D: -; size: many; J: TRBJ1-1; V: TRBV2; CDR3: CASSSIQAEAFF; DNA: TGTGCCAGCAGTTCTATACAGGCGGAAGCTTTCTTT
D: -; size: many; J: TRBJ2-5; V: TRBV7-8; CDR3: CASSLGRIQETQYF; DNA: TGTGCCAGCAGCTTAGGACGTATACAAGAGACCCAGTACTTC
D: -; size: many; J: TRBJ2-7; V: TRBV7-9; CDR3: CASSLLPQDAQYF; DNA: TGTGCCAGCAGCTTACTCCCCCAGGACGCGCAGTACTTC
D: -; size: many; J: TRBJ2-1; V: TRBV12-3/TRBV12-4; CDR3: CASSHQGGGGPESPNEQFF; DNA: TGTGCCAGCAGCCATCAGGGGGGGGGAGGGCCAGAAAGCCCCAATGAGCAGTTCTTC
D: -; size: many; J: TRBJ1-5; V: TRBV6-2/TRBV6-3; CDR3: CASSYGVRGGRQPQHF; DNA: TGTGCCAGCAGTTACGGAGTCAGGGGAGGTCGTCAGCCCCAGCATTTT
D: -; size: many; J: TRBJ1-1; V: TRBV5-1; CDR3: CASSLAGAGETEAFF; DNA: TGCGCCAGCAGCTTGGCCGGGGCAGGGGAGACTGAAGCTTTCTTT
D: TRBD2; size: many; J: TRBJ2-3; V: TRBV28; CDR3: CASSLTSPGLAGFSTDTQYF; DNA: TGTGCCAGCAGTTTAACGTCCCCGGGACTAGCGGGGTTTAGCACAGATACGCAGTATTTT
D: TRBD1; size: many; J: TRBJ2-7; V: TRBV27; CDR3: CASSRLTLSGQINLKEQYF; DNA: TGTGCCAGCAGTCGTCTTACTTTATCGGGACAGATAAACCTAAAGGAGCAGTACTTC
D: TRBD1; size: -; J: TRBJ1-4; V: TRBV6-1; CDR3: CASSEQGAGKLFF; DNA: TGTGCCAGCAGTGAACAGGGGGCAGGAAAACTGTTTTTT
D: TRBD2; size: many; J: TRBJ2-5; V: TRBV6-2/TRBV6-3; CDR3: CASSYLASGTQYF; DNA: TGTGCCAGCAGTTACTTGGCTAGCGGGACCCAGTACTTC
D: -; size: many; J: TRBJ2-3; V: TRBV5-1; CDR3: CASSLNLADTQYF; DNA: TGCGCCAGCAGCTTGAACCTTGCAGATACGCAGTATTTT
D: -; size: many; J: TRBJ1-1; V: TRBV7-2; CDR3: CASSLGLASPVNTEAFF; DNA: TGTGCCAGCAGCTTAGGACTGGCCAGTCCGGTGAACACTGAAGCTTTCTTT
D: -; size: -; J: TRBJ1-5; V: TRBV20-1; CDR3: CSASTPGDWDQPQHF; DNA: TGCAGTGCATCTACCCCCGGGGATTGGGATCAGCCCCAGCATTTT
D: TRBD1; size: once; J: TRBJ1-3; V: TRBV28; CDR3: CASRHAPGQALYLATGNTIYF; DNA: TGTGCCAGCAGACACGCACCGGGACAGGCTCTCTATTTAGCGACTGGAAACACCATATATTTT